This T cell receptor beta chain originates from a study of T cells in Graves' hyperthyroidism and ophthalmopathy. The CDR3 loop spans 16 amino acids. J gave up 1 base and V 5 bases, and 9 bases lay outside the gene matches. From germline, CDR1 is LNHDA and CDR2 SQIVND (reference sequence). Authors of the study amplified TCR beta CDR3 regions from RNA transcripts. The TCR CDR3 first-round RT-PCR relied on the HTBI primer set. Each CDR3 protein is one row after TCRdb ran MiXCR on the multiplex PCR reads. This sample has more than 650,000 distinct CDR3 sequences; 11% to 15% occur once, and the top ten carry about a tenth. Those with hyperthyroidism were 18 to 65 years old, newly diagnosed, and ill for under 2 months. Uncontrolled infection, other autoimmune disease, pregnancy and lactation each barred patients from inclusion. Findings and limits, study-wide: A 13 V-J model separated ophthalmopathy from stable hyperthyroidism. Most thyroid clonotypes expanded above 0.001 were also detected in blood.

This clonotype has just a few counts. The antigen remains unidentified. V is TRBV19 and J is TRBJ2-7; 9 nucleotides line up with TRBD1. The sample taken for sequencing was blood. The source is a young woman with Graves' hyperthyroidism. The CDR3 sequence is CASSAAGTGRSYEQYF. The CDR3 DNA sequence: TGTGCCAGTAGTGCCGCCGGGACAGGGCGTTCCTACGAGCAGTACTTC. Combining the CDR3 with reference TRBV19 and TRBJ2-7 gives the whole variable domain DGGITQSPKYLFRKEGQNVTLSCEQNLNHDAMYWYRQDPGQGLRLIYYSQIVNDFQKGDIAEGYSVSREKKESFPLTVTSAQKNPTAFYLCASSAAGTGRSYEQYFGPGTRLTVT.